This T cell receptor beta chain emerged from a study of blood T cell repertoires in COVID-19. The overall study: T cells, B-cell-depleted T cells, or PBMCs supplied cDNA or gDNA.

Sequencing was performed with immunoSEQ multiplex PCR; in TCRdb, only in-frame clones are kept and a portion is missing. The sample has around 200,000 clones; roughly 84% are singletons. V lost 5 bases, J lost 8 bases, and 9 bases lay in between. Germline loops: CDR1 GTSNPN, CDR2 SVGIG (reference sequence). The CDR3 sequence is 10 residues long. J is TRBJ1-1 and V is TRBV30, with D maybe TRBD1 (5 bases). This TCR was recovered from a human donor with acute or convalescent COVID-19. The donor label of this sample is uncertain. Sequenced material: peripheral blood. CDR3 coding DNA: TGTGCCTGGGGGAACAGGGAAGCTTTCTTT. Its translation: CAWGNREAFF.